The T cell receptor (beta chain) described here comes from a study of T-cell memory formation after mild COVID-19. Overall study: Each donor largely had its own TCR clusters.

Study results and caveats: Unconfirmed was the SARS-CoV-2 specificity of second-wave clones that peaked on day 37.

This clonotype was seen ten or more times. Its matching antigen is unknown. 5'RACE with constant-segment primers yielded barcoded, UMI-tagged TCR alpha and TCR beta cDNA libraries. TCRdb reprocessed the 5' RACE reads with MiXCR, giving one entry per CDR3 protein. The table includes about 14,000 distinct CDR3 sequences, more than 10% detected once. The CDR3 loop spans 16 amino acids. Germline CDR1 and CDR2: MGHRA and YSYEKL. V was cut by 1 base and J by 0 bases, with 13 bases left in between. The V gene is TRBV4-1, the J gene TRBJ2-7, with D maybe TRBD2 (5 bases). The receptor comes from an adult woman who had mild COVID-19 (a few samples of this study predate the infection). Cell type and time point are not known. Sequenced: PBMCs or a T cell subset sorted from them (not recorded which). The CDR3: CASSQVLAPSSYEQYF. CDR3 nucleotide sequence: TGCGCCAGCAGCCAAGTTCTAGCCCCGAGCTCCTACGAGCAGTACTTC.